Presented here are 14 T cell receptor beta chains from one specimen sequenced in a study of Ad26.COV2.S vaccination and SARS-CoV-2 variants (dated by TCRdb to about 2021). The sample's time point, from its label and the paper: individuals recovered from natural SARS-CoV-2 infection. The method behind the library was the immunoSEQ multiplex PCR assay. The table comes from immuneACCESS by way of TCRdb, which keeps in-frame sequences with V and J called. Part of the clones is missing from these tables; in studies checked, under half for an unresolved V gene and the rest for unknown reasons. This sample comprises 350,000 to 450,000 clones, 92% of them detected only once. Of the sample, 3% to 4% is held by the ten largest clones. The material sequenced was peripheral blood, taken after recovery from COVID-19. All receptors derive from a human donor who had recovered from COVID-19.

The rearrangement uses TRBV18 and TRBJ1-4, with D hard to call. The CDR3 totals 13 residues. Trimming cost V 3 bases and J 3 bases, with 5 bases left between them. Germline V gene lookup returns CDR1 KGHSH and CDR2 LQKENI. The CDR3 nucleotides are TGTGCCAGCTCACCGGTGGCTAATGAAAAACTGTTTTTT. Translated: CASSPVANEKLFF.

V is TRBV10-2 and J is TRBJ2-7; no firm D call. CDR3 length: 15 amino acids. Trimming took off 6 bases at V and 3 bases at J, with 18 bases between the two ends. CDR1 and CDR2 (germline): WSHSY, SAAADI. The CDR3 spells CASRRAGDFFYEQYF. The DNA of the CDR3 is TGCGCCAGCAGACGGGCAGGAGACTTCTTCTACGAGCAGTACTTC.

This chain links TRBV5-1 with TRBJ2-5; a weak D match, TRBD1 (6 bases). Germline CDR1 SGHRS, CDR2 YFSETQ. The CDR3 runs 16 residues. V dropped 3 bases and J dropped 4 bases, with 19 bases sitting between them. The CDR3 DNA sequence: TGCGCCAGCAGCTACGCCGGGACAAACCTAGGAGAGACCCAGTACTTC. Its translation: CASSYAGTNLGETQYF.

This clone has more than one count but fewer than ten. CDR3 loop: CASSSGQRGTDTQYF. In DNA form, the CDR3 reads TGTGCCAGCAGCTCCGGACAGCGCGGGACAGATACGCAGTATTTT. The chain is built from TRBV7-7 and TRBJ2-3; D might be TRBD1 (6 bases). CDR1 is SSHAT, CDR2 FNYEAQ, per germline (reference sequence). The CDR3 sequence is 15 residues long. Trimming shortened V by 4 bases and J by 3 bases, and 14 bases separated the two germline ends.

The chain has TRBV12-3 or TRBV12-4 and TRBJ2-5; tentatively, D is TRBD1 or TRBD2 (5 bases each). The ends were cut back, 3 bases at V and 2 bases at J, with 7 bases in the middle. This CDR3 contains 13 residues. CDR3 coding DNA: TGTGCCAGCAGTTTTTGGGGGCAAGAGACCCAGTACTTC. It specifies CASSFWGQETQYF.

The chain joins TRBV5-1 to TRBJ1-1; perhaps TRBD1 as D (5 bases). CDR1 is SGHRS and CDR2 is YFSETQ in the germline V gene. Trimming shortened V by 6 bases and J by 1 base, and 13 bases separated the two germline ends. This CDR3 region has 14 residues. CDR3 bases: TGCGCCAGCACCCAAGGCAGGGCGAACACTGAAGCTTTCTTT. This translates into CASTQGRANTEAFF.

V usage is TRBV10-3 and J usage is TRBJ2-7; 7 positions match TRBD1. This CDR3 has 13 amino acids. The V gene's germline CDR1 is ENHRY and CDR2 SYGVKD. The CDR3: CAISEGLGTAITV. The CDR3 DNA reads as TGTGCCATCAGTGAGGGGTTGGGGACAGCGATTACGGTC.

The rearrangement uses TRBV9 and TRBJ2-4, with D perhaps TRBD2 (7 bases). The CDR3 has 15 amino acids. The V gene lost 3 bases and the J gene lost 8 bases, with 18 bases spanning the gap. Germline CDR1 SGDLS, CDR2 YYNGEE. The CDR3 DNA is TGTGCCAGCAGCGCCGCTGGGGGCCGGGGGGACATTCAGTACTTC. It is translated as CASSAAGGRGDIQYF.

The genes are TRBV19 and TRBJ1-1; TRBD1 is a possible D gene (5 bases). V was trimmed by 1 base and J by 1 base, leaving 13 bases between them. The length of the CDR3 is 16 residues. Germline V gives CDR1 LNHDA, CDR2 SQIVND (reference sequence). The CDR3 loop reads CASSIGAGDPNTEAFF. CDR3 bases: TGTGCCAGTAGTATAGGTGCGGGGGACCCGAACACTGAAGCTTTCTTT.

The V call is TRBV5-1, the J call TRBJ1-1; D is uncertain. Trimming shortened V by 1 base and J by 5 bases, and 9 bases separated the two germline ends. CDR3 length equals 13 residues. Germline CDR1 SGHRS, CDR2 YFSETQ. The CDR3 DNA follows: TGCGCCAGCAGCTTGCTCGTATCGACTGAAGCTTTCTTT. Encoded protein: CASSLLVSTEAFF.

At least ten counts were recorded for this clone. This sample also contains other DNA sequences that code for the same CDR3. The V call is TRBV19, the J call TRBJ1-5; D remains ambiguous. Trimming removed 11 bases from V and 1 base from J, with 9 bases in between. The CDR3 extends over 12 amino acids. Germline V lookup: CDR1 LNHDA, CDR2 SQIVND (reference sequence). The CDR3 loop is CASRASNQPQHF. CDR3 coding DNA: TGTGCCTCCCGGGCGAGCAATCAGCCCCAGCATTTT.

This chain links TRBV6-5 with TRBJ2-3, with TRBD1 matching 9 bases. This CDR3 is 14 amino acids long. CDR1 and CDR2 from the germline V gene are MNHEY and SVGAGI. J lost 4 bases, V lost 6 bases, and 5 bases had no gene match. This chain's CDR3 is CASSGQGSADTQYF. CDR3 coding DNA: TGTGCCAGCAGCGGACAGGGGTCGGCAGATACGCAGTATTTT.

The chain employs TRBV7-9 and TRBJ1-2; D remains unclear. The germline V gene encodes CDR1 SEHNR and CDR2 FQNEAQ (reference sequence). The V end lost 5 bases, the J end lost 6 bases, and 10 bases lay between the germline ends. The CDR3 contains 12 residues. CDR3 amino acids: CASSDREDGYTF. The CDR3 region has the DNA TGTGCCAGCAGCGACCGGGAAGATGGCTACACCTTC.

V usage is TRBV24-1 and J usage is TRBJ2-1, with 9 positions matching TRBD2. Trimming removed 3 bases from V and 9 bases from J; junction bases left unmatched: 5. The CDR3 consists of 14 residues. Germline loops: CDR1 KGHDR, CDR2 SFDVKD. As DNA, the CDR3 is TGTGCCACCAGTGATACGACTAGCGGACGTGAGCAGTTCTTC. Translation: CATSDTTSGREQFF.